This TCR beta chain appears in the sequencing data of a study of blood T cell repertoires in COVID-19. Overall study: Acute-phase and convalescent COVID-19 samples originated in the United States, Italy and Spain. From T cells, B-cell-depleted T cells, or PBMCs came the material, which was cDNA or gDNA.

Followed over time, Seattle patients had been enrolled while infection was active. Original data processing: For nucleated cells, counts were estimated from reference gene primer amplification. Generated by immunoSEQ multiplex PCR, the TCRdb table keeps only in-frame clones and is missing some. Clone size and the V and J calls come from that table; the DNA yielded D and trimming. Of some 220,000 clones in the sample, 83% were seen once. The source is a woman aged 25-40 years with COVID-19, enrolled during active disease. The sequencing sample was made of peripheral blood.

The CDR3 sequence: CASSAYRVRTDTQYF. CDR3 coding DNA: TGTGCCAGCAGCGCCTACAGGGTTAGGACAGATACGCAGTATTTT. The chain uses TRBV7-9 and TRBJ2-3, with a weak D call TRBD1 (6 bases). The CDR3 is 15 residues long. In germline, CDR1 is SEHNR, CDR2 FQNEAQ (reference sequence). The V end was cut by 5 bases, the J end by 3 bases, with 15 bases between.